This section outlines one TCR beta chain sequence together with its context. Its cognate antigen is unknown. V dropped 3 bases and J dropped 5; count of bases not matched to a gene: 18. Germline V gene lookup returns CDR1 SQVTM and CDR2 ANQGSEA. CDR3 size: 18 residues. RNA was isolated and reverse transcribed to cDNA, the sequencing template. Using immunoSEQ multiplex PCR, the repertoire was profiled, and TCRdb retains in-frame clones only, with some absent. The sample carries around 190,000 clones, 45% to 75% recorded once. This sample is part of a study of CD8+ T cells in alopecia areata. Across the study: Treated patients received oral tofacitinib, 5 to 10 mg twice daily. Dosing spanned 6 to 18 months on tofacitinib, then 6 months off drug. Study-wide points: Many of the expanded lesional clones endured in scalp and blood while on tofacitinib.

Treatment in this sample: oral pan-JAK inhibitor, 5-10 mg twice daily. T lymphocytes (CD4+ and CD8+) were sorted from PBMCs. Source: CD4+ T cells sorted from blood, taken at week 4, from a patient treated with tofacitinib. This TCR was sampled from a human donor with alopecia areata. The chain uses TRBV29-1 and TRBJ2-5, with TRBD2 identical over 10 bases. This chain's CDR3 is CSVDKNGLAEVGSETQYF. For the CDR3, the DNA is TGCAGCGTTGATAAAAATGGACTAGCGGAAGTGGGATCTGAGACCCAGTACTTC. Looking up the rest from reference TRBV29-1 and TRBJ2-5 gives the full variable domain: SAVISQKPSRDICQRGTSLTIQCQVDSQVTMMFWYRQQPGQSLTLIATANQGSEATYESGFVIDKFPISRPNLTFSTLTVSNMSPEDSSIYLCSVDKNGLAEVGSETQYFGPGTRLLVL.